The clone carrying this T cell receptor beta chain was observed at least ten times. Its antigen is unidentified. The data were taken from a study of post-analysis software for immune sequencing data. Study-wide context: Recorded subtypes: relapsing-remitting, secondary progressive, progressive-relapsing; some patients unannotated. Study-wide points: Multiple sclerosis was associated with a significant reduction in normalized Chao1 diversity relative to controls. There were a few TRBV segments more frequent in patients than controls, and TRBV5-6, TRBV5-1 and TRBV20-1 were among them. Strong co-clustering by F measure linked samples that shared a preparation batch.

V was pared by 3 bases and J by 8 bases, with 3 bases of the junction left unmatched. This CDR3 has 13 residues. From germline, CDR1 is SGHRS and CDR2 YFSETQ. TCR beta cDNA libraries included unique molecular identifiers. About 500,000 cDNA molecules were obtained per 1 to 10 million input T cells. TCRdb used MiXCR to reprocess the PCR reads, holding one entry per CDR3 protein. The table records about 170,000 distinct CDR3 sequences, over 25% of them present only once. This receptor was taken from a girl aged 5 to 17 with multiple sclerosis. The chain joins TRBV5-1 to TRBJ2-4; 9 bases are shared with TRBD1. The sample taken for sequencing was blood. The CDR3 is CASSSRDRDIQYF. The CDR3 DNA reads TGCGCCAGCAGCTCCCGGGACAGGGACATTCAGTACTTC.